This T cell receptor (beta chain) was sequenced in a study of blood T cells in healthy people across ages. Findings of the study overall: Diversity estimated from one million T cells was considered an underestimate.

CDR1 is LGHDT, CDR2 YNNKEL, per germline (reference sequence). This CDR3 is 14 amino acids long. As concerns this clonotype: Its antigen is currently unknown.

A sample-barcoded 5' primer and a J-beta primer mix were used in a second PCR of roughly 7 to 12 cycles. Every single cDNA molecule received a tag from a template-switch adaptor with 12 random nucleotides. TCRdb re-called the 5' RACE reads through MiXCR, storing one row per CDR3 protein. The sample comprises roughly 1 million distinct CDR3 sequences, 25% of which are singletons, and about 0.8% rests with the top ten. The same sample was also studied in work on T cells of mothers and their children.

This sequence originates from a girl aged 2-10 years in good health. The sequenced material came from blood. The rearrangement links TRBV3-1 to TRBJ2-7; TRBD2 is a possible D gene (6 bases). The assigned J gene may be wrong: the sequence end matches TRBJ2-1 better. The CDR3 DNA reads as TGTGCCAGCAGCCAAATACTAGCCTCAAATGAGCAGTTCTTC. Translation gives CASSQILASNEQFF.